These 20 T cell receptor beta chains share one sample of origin, sequenced in a study of OX40 agonist ivuxolimab in advanced cancers. To prepare the library, the immunoSEQ multiplex PCR assay was applied. Here the immuneACCESS table is served through TCRdb, limited to in-frame sequences with V and J called. Missing clones are a known gap in these copies; in checked studies unresolved V genes cover under half, and the rest lacks a known reason. For this sample the table gives approximately 120,000 clones, of which about nine tenths were detected only once. The ten largest account for 0.8% to 1% of the sample. The material sequenced was CD4+ or CD8+ T cells sorted from blood, taken in a trial of the OX40 agonist ivuxolimab. Receptors originate from an adult with an advanced solid tumor such as melanoma, head and neck, liver or kidney cancer.

The CDR3 spells CASSEQANTGELFF. The DNA for the CDR3 is TGTGCCAGTAGTGAACAGGCGAACACCGGGGAGCTGTTTTTT. This chain uses TRBV19 with TRBJ2-2; possible D gene TRBD1, 5 bases. The CDR3 consists of 14 residues. V lost 5 bases and J 0 bases, leaving 7 bases between the germline ends. The V gene's germline CDR1 is LNHDA and CDR2 SQIVND (reference sequence).

The genes are TRBV7-9 and TRBJ2-2, with D tentatively TRBD1 (6 bases). This CDR3 is 18 amino acids long. CDR1 and CDR2 (germline): SEHNR, FQNEAQ (reference sequence). The V and J ends lost 5 bases and 4 bases respectively, with 23 bases between them. The CDR3 spells CASSPLQQGVWRTGELFF. DNA for the CDR3: TGTGCCAGCAGCCCGTTGCAACAGGGCGTTTGGCGCACCGGGGAGCTGTTTTTT.

The V and J genes are TRBV18 and TRBJ2-3; 11 bases align to TRBD2. Trimming cost V 6 bases and J 3 bases; bases outside gene matches: 5. In germline, CDR1 is KGHSH, CDR2 LQKENI. The CDR3 spans 15 residues. Here the CDR3 DNA reads TGTGCCAGCTCCCCCAGACTAGCGGGGACAGATACGCAGTATTTT. Its translation is CASSPRLAGTDTQYF.

The chain has TRBV18 and TRBJ1-1; D remains ambiguous. There are 12 residues in the CDR3. The V end was cut by 2 bases, the J end by 8 bases, with 9 bases between. Germline V CDR1 and CDR2: KGHSH, LQKENI. CDR3 residues: CASSPGIEEAFF. CDR3 DNA: TGTGCCAGCTCACCAGGGATTGAAGAAGCTTTCTTT. The variable domain in full, with the rest retrieved from reference TRBV18 and TRBJ1-1, is NAGVMQNPRHLVRRRGQEARLRCSPMKGHSHVYWYRQLPEEGLKFMVYLQKENIIDESGMPKERFSAEFPKEGPSILRIQQVVRGDSAAYFCASSPGIEEAFFGQGTRLTVV.

This rearrangement joins TRBV7-9 to TRBJ1-3; D gene unclear. This CDR3 has 12 amino acids. Trimming stripped 3 bases from V and 3 bases from J, with 3 bases between. CDR1 and CDR2 from the germline V gene are SEHNR and FQNEAQ (reference sequence). The CDR3 loop is CASSLGGNTIYF. The DNA for the CDR3 is TGTGCCAGCAGCTTGGGTGGAAACACCATATATTTT.

This rearrangement joins TRBV19 to TRBJ2-7; 11 nucleotides line up with TRBD1. The CDR3 contains 14 residues. Germline loops: CDR1 LNHDA, CDR2 SQIVND (reference sequence). Losses at the gene ends were 7 bases for V and 7 bases for J; bases not matched to a gene: 9. The DNA of the CDR3 is TGTGCCAGTACCAATGGACAGGGGGCTAGAGAGCAGTACTTC. Its translation: CASTNGQGAREQYF.

The rearrangement uses TRBV10-3 and TRBJ2-5, with 10 bases aligning to TRBD1. Germline CDR1 and CDR2: ENHRY and SYGVKD. The CDR3 is 14 amino acids. V lost 6 bases and J lost 4; bases outside the gene matches: 5. CDR3 in amino acids: CAISGDRGSETQYF. CDR3 coding DNA: TGTGCCATCAGCGGGGACAGGGGTTCAGAGACCCAGTACTTC.

The chain links TRBV29-1 to TRBJ1-2; D perhaps matches TRBD1 (5 bases). CDR3 size: 14 residues. Germline V gene sequence: CDR1 SQVTM, CDR2 ANQGSEA. Trimming removed 7 bases from V and 4 bases from J, with 19 bases in between. The CDR3 DNA reads TGCAGCGCCCGGGACCGACCGGCTAGCTATGGCTACACCTTC. Translated, it gives CSARDRPASYGYTF.

The J gene is TRBJ1-6, the V gene TRBV11-2; 7 positions agree with TRBD1. The CDR3 has 18 residues. Germline V CDR1 and CDR2: SGHAT, FQNNGV. Trimming cost V 5 bases and J 3 bases; bases outside gene matches: 13. This CDR3 is CASSVNRGGSFYNSPLHF. CDR3 bases: TGTGCCAGCAGCGTCAACAGGGGTGGGAGCTTCTATAATTCACCCCTCCACTTT.

The rearrangement joins TRBV18 to TRBJ2-3; TRBD2 matches 9 bases. The V and J ends lost 1 base and 4 bases, in that order; junction bases with no gene match: 12. Germline V gene data show CDR1 as KGHSH and CDR2 as LQKENI. CDR3 length: 18 amino acids. The CDR3 protein is CASSPQPSGTKRADTQYF. In DNA form, the CDR3 reads TGTGCCAGCTCACCACAGCCTAGCGGGACCAAGCGGGCAGATACGCAGTATTTT.

This chain uses TRBV7-6 with TRBJ2-2; D might be TRBD1 or TRBD2, each matching 5 bases. CDR1 SGHVS and CDR2 FNYEAQ come from the germline V gene. CDR3 length: 14 residues. Trimming took off 5 bases at V and 8 bases at J, with 15 bases between the two ends. Here the CDR3 reads CASSRRDGRGELFF. The CDR3 region has the DNA TGTGCCAGCAGCCGAAGGGACGGCCGTGGGGAGCTGTTTTTT. Full variable domain (rest looked up from reference TRBV7-6 and TRBJ2-2): GAGVSQSPRYKVTKRGQDVALRCDPISGHVSLYWYRQALGQGPEFLTYFNYEAQQDKSGLPNDRFSAERPEGSISTLTIQRTEQRDSAMYRCASSRRDGRGELFFGEGSRLTVL.

This rearrangement joins TRBV5-5 to TRBJ2-4; D gene uncertain. CDR3 length equals 15 residues. V shed 0 bases and J shed 5 bases, with 12 bases lying between them. CDR1 and CDR2 from the germline V gene are SGHKS and YYEKEE (reference sequence). The CDR3 sequence: CASSLAHGVENIQYF. In nucleotides, the CDR3 is TGTGCCAGCAGCTTGGCTCATGGTGTAGAAAACATTCAGTACTTC.

This clone was picked up a small number of times. The chain employs TRBV7-2 and TRBJ1-1, with D unresolved. From germline, CDR1 is SGHTA and CDR2 FQGNSA. Trimming pared 1 base from V and 0 bases from J, leaving 6 bases between. The CDR3 consists of 14 residues. The CDR3 is CASSLGELNTEAFF. The DNA of the CDR3 is TGTGCCAGCAGCTTAGGGGAATTGAACACTGAAGCTTTCTTT.

The genes are TRBV7-3 and TRBJ2-1, with D hard to call. Germline lookup yields CDR1 SGHTA and CDR2 FQGTGA. V was clipped by 2 bases and J by 5 bases, with 7 bases between them. This CDR3 is 13 amino acids long. The CDR3 reads CASSLGLNNEQFF. Here the CDR3 DNA reads TGTGCCAGCAGCTTAGGGCTTAACAATGAGCAGTTCTTC.

The chain uses TRBV27 and TRBJ1-1; TRBD1 matches 9 bases. Germline V gene lookup returns CDR1 MNHEY and CDR2 SMNVEV (reference sequence). This CDR3 comprises 15 residues. J was trimmed by 2 bases and V by 6 bases; bases with no gene match: 7. The chain's CDR3 is CASSLTGGYNTEAFF. The CDR3 bases are TGTGCCAGCAGCCTGACAGGGGGATACAACACTGAAGCTTTCTTT.

This clone was seen more than once but under ten times. The rearrangement uses TRBV4-3 and TRBJ2-7; tentative D call: TRBD2 (8 bases). CDR1 and CDR2 (germline): LGHNA, YSLEER. The V gene lost 1 base and the J gene lost 0 bases, with 16 bases spanning the gap. This CDR3 comprises 17 residues. The CDR3, as DNA: TGCGCCAGCAGCCAAGGGGTAGCGGGACAGTCCTCCTACGAGCAGTACTTC. This translates into CASSQGVAGQSSYEQYF.

The chain combines TRBV7-9 with TRBJ2-5; TRBD1 matches at 8 bases. This CDR3 comprises 17 residues. Looked up from germline, CDR1 is SEHNR and CDR2 is FQNEAQ (reference sequence). Unmatched junction bases numbered 19, after V lost 8 bases and J lost 5 bases. The CDR3, as DNA: TGTGCCAGCCGACCGAATTATAGGACAGGGAGGACGGAGACCCAGTACTTC. It specifies CASRPNYRTGRTETQYF. Full variable domain (outside the CDR3, taken from reference TRBV7-9 and TRBJ2-5): DTGVSQNPRHKITKRGQNVTFRCDPISEHNRLYWYRQTLGQGPEFLTYFQNEAQLEKSRLLSDRFSAERPKGSFSTLEIQRTEQGDSAMYLCASRPNYRTGRTETQYFGPGTRLLVL.

The V gene is TRBV4-2, the J gene TRBJ1-5, with TRBD1 matching over 8 bases. J lost 7 bases, V lost 5 bases, and 10 bases had no gene match. The CDR3 has 15 amino acids. CDR1 LGHNA and CDR2 YNFKEQ come from the germline V gene. CDR3 nucleotides: TGTGCCAGCAGCTCTAACGACAGGGGCTCCCAGCCCCAGCATTTT. It yields the protein CASSSNDRGSQPQHF.

The rearrangement links TRBV5-4 to TRBJ2-7; the D gene is possibly TRBD2 (6 bases). CDR3 length: 14 amino acids. The V end lost 4 bases, the J end lost 4 bases, and 15 bases lay between the germline ends. CDR1 and CDR2 (germline): SGHNT, YYREEE (reference sequence). In DNA form, the CDR3 reads TGTGCCAGCAGCCCGACGGGGGTTGGGTACGAGCAGTACTTC. Its protein is CASSPTGVGYEQYF.

The chain uses TRBV5-6 and TRBJ2-5; possible D gene TRBD1, 6 bases. Trimming shortened V by 1 base and J by 11 bases, and 15 bases separated the two germline ends. CDR1 SGHDT and CDR2 YYEEEE come from the germline V gene. This CDR3 contains 13 residues. The CDR3 reads CASSLLQGSEQYF. In DNA form, the CDR3 reads TGTGCCAGCAGCTTGCTTCAGGGGAGTGAGCAGTACTTC.